The 8 T cell receptor gamma chains reported below all come from one sample, sequenced in a study of gamma delta lymphoproliferative disorders and STAT genes. PBMCs from patients and controls supplied the genomic DNA for sequencing. TCRdb reprocessed the multiplex PCR reads using CATT. The profile shows about 1,900 gamma-chain clones, around 7.3% of them singletons. Sample: blood. All receptors derive from a human donor with gamma-delta T-cell large granular lymphocyte leukemia.

About this clone: The limits of the CDR3 on the DNA are not certain, so only TCRdb's listed CDR3 is given. For the V gene the call is TRGV10; the J gene has no call. TRGV10 has ORF status, its function being uncertain. The CDR3 has 19 residues if both end residues are counted. The CDR3: CAAWGQIIIRNSLAVEQHF.

This clone is categorized as medium-sized. The rearrangement joins TRGV10 to TRGJ1 or TRGJ2. The J gene is absent in TCRdb and was assigned here via DNA matching to germline. TRGV10 carries the ORF label, with uncertain function. The CDR3 extends over 11 amino acids. V lost 8 bases to trimming and J lost 5 bases; unmatched junction nucleotides: 4. Written as DNA, the CDR3 is TGTGCTGCGTGGGATAATTATAAGAAACTCTTT. Translated, it gives CAAWDNYKKLF.

With respect to this clone: Other DNA sequences in the same sample also yield this CDR3. No J gene was called, and the V gene is TRGV8. CDR3 length: 10 amino acids. Germline V lookup: CDR1 VENAVY, CDR2 YDSYNSRV. The CDR3 nucleotides are TGTGCCACCTCGCGATATAAGAAACTTTTT. Its protein is CATSRYKKLF.

By share, this clone counts as medium-sized. Other DNA sequences in this specimen translate into the identical CDR3. The V call is TRGV2, the J call TRGJ1 or TRGJ2. TCRdb records no J gene; here it was assigned by comparing the DNA to germline. Trimming cost V 0 bases and J 6 bases; bases outside gene matches: 5. Germline V gives CDR1 EGSNGY, CDR2 YDSYNSKV. This CDR3 has 13 residues. CDR3: CATWDGLGYKKLF. In DNA form, the CDR3 reads TGTGCCACCTGGGACGGGCTGGGTTATAAGAAACTCTTT.

This clone is categorized as medium-sized (0.01 to 0.1%). The V and J genes are TRGV8 and TRGJP1. Here the J gene was assigned by germline matching of the DNA, as TCRdb has none. V trimming: 4 bases; J trimming: 0 bases; junction bases outside the gene matches: 5. The CDR3 runs 15 residues. Germline V CDR1 and CDR2: VENAVY, YDSYNSRV. The CDR3 here is CATWETYTTGWFKIF. The CDR3 DNA reads TGTGCCACCTGGGAGACATATACCACTGGTTGGTTCAAGATATTT.

This clone is medium-sized in the sample. The gene calls are TRGV2 and TRGJ1 or TRGJ2. The J gene, left out of TCRdb, was set here by checking the DNA against germline. There are 14 residues in the CDR3. V was pared by 0 bases and J by 9 bases, with 11 bases of the junction left unmatched. Germline CDR1 and CDR2: EGSNGY and YDSYNSKV. The CDR3 region is CATWDGLTARKKLF. CDR3 DNA sequence: TGTGCCACCTGGGACGGGCTTACGGCTCGTAAGAAACTCTTT.

This clone is classed as medium-sized (0.01 to 0.1%). The chain employs TRGV2 and TRGJP1. Because TCRdb records no J gene, it was assigned here through a match of the DNA to germline. V lost 0 bases and J lost 9; bases outside the gene matches: 13. Germline V gives CDR1 EGSNGY, CDR2 YDSYNSKV. The CDR3 spans 16 residues. The CDR3 region is CATWDGQVGGSWFKIF. CDR3 sequence (DNA): TGTGCCACCTGGGACGGGCAAGTAGGAGGGAGTTGGTTCAAGATATTT.

By proportion, this clone is medium-sized. V gene TRGV2 combines with J gene TRGJ1 or TRGJ2. TCRdb gives no J gene; it was assigned here by matching the DNA to germline. The CDR3 consists of 13 residues. Germline CDR1 is EGSNGY and CDR2 is YDSYNSKV. V trimming: 0 bases; J trimming: 5 bases; junction bases outside the gene matches: 4. The CDR3 DNA is TGTGCCACCTGGGACGGGCAGGATTATAAGAAACTCTTT. Its translation is CATWDGQDYKKLF.